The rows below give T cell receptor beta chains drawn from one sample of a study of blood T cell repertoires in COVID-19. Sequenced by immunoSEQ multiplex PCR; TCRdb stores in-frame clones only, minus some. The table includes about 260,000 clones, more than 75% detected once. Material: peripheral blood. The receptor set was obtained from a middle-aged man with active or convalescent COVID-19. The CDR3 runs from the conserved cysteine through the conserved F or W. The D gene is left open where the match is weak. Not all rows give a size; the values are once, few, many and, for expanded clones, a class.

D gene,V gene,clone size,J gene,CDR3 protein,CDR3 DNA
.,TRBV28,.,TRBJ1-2,CASRLPGQNGYTF,TGTGCCAGCAGGCTCCCGGGACAAAACGGCTACACCTTC
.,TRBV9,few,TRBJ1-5,CASSGDTHNQPQHF,TGTGCCAGCAGCGGAGACACTCACAATCAGCCCCAGCATTTT
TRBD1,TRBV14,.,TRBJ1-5,CASSRTGDLSNQPQHF,TGTGCCAGCAGTCGAACAGGGGATTTGAGCAATCAGCCCCAGCATTTT
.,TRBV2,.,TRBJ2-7,CASRPGHLSYEQYF,TGTGCCAGCCGACCGGGACACCTCTCCTACGAGCAGTACTTC
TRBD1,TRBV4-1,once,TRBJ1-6,CASSQEGQGGNSPLHF,TGCGCCAGCAGCCAAGAAGGGCAGGGGGGTAATTCACCCCTCCACTTT
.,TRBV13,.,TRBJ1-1,CASSRGNTEAFF,TGTGCCAGCAGCCGGGGGAACACTGAAGCTTTCTTT
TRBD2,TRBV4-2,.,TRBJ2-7,CASSQDASGPYEQYF,TGTGCCAGCAGCCAAGACGCTAGCGGACCCTACGAGCAGTACTTC
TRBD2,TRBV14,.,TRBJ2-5,CASSPPLAGPYETQYF,TGTGCCAGCAGCCCCCCCCTAGCGGGGCCCTACGAGACCCAGTACTTC
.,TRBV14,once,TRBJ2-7,CASSLRGGDEQYF,TGTGCCAGCAGCCTCCGGGGTGGGGACGAGCAGTACTTC
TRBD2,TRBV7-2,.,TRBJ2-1,CASSLHSGSSGLYNEQFF,TGTGCCAGCAGCTTACACTCGGGGTCTAGCGGGCTTTACAATGAGCAGTTCTTC
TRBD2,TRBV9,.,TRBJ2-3,CASSEGTSGRRADTQYF,TGTGCCAGCAGCGAGGGGACTAGCGGGCGAAGGGCAGATACGCAGTATTTT
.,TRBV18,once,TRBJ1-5,CASSLKGSGFQPQHF,TGTGCCAGCTCACTGAAGGGGTCCGGGTTTCAGCCCCAGCATTTT
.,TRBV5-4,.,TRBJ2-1,CASSLGGTGGNNEQFF,TGTGCCAGCAGCTTGGGCGGGACTGGGGGGAACAATGAGCAGTTCTTC
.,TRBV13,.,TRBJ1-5,CASSLGGDQPQHF,TGTGCCAGCAGCTTAGGGGGCGATCAGCCCCAGCATTTT
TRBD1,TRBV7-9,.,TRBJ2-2,CASSLADPRQGSRNGELFF,TGTGCCAGCAGCTTAGCCGATCCACGACAGGGTAGTAGGAACGGGGAGCTGTTTTTT
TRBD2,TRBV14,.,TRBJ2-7,CASSQGPLAGSHEQYF,TGTGCCAGCAGCCAAGGTCCACTAGCGGGAAGCCACGAGCAGTACTTC
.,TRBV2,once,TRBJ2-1,CASEGLISYNEQFF,TGTGCCAGCGAGGGACTGATCTCCTACAATGAGCAGTTCTTC
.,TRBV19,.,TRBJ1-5,CASRTGRGNQPQHF,TGTGCCAGTAGGACAGGTAGGGGCAATCAGCCCCAGCATTTT
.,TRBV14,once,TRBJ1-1,CASSQGEGIPTNTEAFF,TGTGCCAGCAGCCAAGGGGAGGGTATTCCTACGAACACTGAAGCTTTCTTT
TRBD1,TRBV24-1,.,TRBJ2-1,CATSGGQSPYNEQFF,TGTGCCACCAGTGGGGGACAGTCCCCCTACAATGAGCAGTTCTTC
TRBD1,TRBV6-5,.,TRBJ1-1,CASSFGQGYTEAFF,TGTGCCAGCAGTTTTGGACAGGGGTACACTGAAGCTTTCTTT
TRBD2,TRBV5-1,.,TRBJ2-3,CASSLIAGDTQYF,TGCGCCAGCAGCTTGATAGCGGGGGATACGCAGTATTTT
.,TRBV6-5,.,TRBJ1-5,CASSYEGVGNQPQHF,TGTGCCAGCAGTTATGAGGGGGTGGGCAATCAGCCCCAGCATTTT
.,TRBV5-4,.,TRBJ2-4,CASSWSDRQNIQYF,TGTGCCAGCAGCTGGAGTGACAGACAAAACATTCAGTACTTC
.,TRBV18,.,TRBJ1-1,CASSPPERNTEAFF,TGTGCCAGCTCACCACCAGAGAGGAACACTGAAGCTTTCTTT
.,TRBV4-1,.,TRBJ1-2,CASSSSGPLDNYGYTF,TGCGCCAGCTCGTCCAGCGGGCCCCTGGATAACTATGGCTACACCTTC
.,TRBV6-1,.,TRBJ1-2,CASSDQGYGYTF,TGTGCCAGCAGTGATCAGGGCTATGGCTACACCTTC